This T cell receptor beta chain was recovered during a study of tumor and adjacent non-tumor tissue in lung cancer. This sample's RNA came from whole unsorted tissue. CDR3 size: 13 residues. CDR1 is DFQATT, CDR2 SNEGSKA, per germline (reference sequence). With respect to this clonotype: The junction does not match germline at one end; this may be a read error.

Three rounds of nested PCR, following a modified ARM-PCR protocol, produced the TCRbeta library. In TCRdb, the multiplex PCR reads were re-called with MiXCR into one record per CDR3 protein. The sample gives roughly 150,000 distinct CDR3 sequences, 66% of which show up once; 15% to 20% is in the top ten. Sequenced sample: lung tumor tissue. The TCR originated in a man aged 60 to 75 with small cell lung cancer. This rearrangement joins TRBV20-1 to TRBJ1-5; TRBD1 matches at 9 bases. The CDR3 region has the DNA TGCAGTACTAGGGGACAGGGTAGTCAGCCCCAGCATTTT. This translates into CSTRGQGSQPQHF.